The 26 T cell receptor beta chains listed next were all sequenced from one sample in a study of blood T cell repertoires in COVID-19. This table comes from immunoSEQ multiplex PCR, and its TCRdb copy is limited to in-frame clones, with some not included. The profile shows roughly 73,000 clones, 75% to 80% of them singletons. Sequenced material: peripheral blood. The origin of the receptors is a human donor in a cohort sampled during active COVID-19.

This sequence joins TRBV11-3 and TRBJ2-1; maybe TRBD1 (7 bases). Germline values: CDR1 SGHNT, CDR2 YENEEA. The CDR3 is 15 amino acids. V lost 3 bases and J lost 4, with 13 bases in between. CDR3 in DNA: TGTGCCAGCAGCTTGACAGGGACTTCTTACAATGAGCAGTTCTTC. It specifies CASSLTGTSYNEQFF.

The chain employs TRBV5-1 and TRBJ1-6, with 7 positions matching TRBD1. The CDR3 runs to 16 residues. CDR1 and CDR2 (germline): SGHRS, YFSETQ. Germline trimming cut 0 bases from V and 7 bases from J; bases unmatched to any gene: 7. The CDR3 spells CASSLEGAVGNSPLHF. In DNA form, the CDR3 reads TGCGCCAGCAGCTTGGAGGGGGCGGTCGGGAATTCACCCCTCCACTTT. Full variable domain (missing parts from reference TRBV5-1 and TRBJ1-6): KAGVTQTPRYLIKTRGQQVTLSCSPISGHRSVSWYQQTPGQGLQFLFEYFSETQRNKGNFPGRFSGRQFSNSRSEMNVSTLELGDSALYLCASSLEGAVGNSPLHFGNGTRLTVT.

The genes are TRBV6-5 and TRBJ2-1, with TRBD2 as a possible D gene (6 bases). The CDR3 has 14 amino acids. V dropped 5 bases and J dropped 9 bases, with 17 bases sitting between them. Germline CDR1 reads MNHEY; CDR2 reads SVGAGI. CDR3 coding DNA: TGTGCCAGCAGTCGTAATAGCGGTATAAGTGAGCAGTTCTTC. This encodes CASSRNSGISEQFF.

The chain uses TRBV5-4 and TRBJ2-7; 8 nucleotides align to TRBD1. J was trimmed by 3 bases and V by 3 bases; bases with no gene match: 2. Germline V gene sequence: CDR1 SGHNT, CDR2 YYREEE (reference sequence). CDR3 length: 13 amino acids. In DNA, the CDR3 is TGTGCCAGCAGCTCGGACAGGGTCTACGAGCAGTACTTC. It translates to CASSSDRVYEQYF.

V gene TRBV9 combines with J gene TRBJ1-4; D remains ambiguous. Germline V gives CDR1 SGDLS, CDR2 YYNGEE. The CDR3 contains 16 residues. Trimming stripped 3 bases from V and 7 bases from J, with 19 bases between. The CDR3 is CASSATGPALGEKLFF. The CDR3, as DNA: TGTGCCAGCAGCGCTACGGGTCCCGCACTGGGTGAAAAACTGTTTTTT. Together with reference TRBV9 and TRBJ1-4, the CDR3 gives the full variable domain: DSGVTQTPKHLITATGQRVTLRCSPRSGDLSVYWYQQSLDQGLQFLIQYYNGEERAKGNILERFSAQQFPDLHSELNLSSLELGDSALYFCASSATGPALGEKLFFGSGTQLSVL.

The rearrangement links TRBV6-6 to TRBJ2-5; TRBD2 aligns across 7 bases. CDR3 length equals 15 residues. Germline trimming cut 0 bases from V and 6 bases from J; bases unmatched to any gene: 7. The germline gives CDR1 MNHNY, CDR2 SVGAGI (reference sequence). CDR3 nucleotides: TGTGCCAGCAGTTACTCGACGGCTAGCGGACAGACCCAGTACTTC. Its translation: CASSYSTASGQTQYF.

This clone has more than one count but fewer than ten. The V gene is TRBV11-2, the J gene TRBJ2-7, with 12 bases matching TRBD2. The germline CDR1 and CDR2 sequences are SGHAT and FQNNGV. The CDR3 runs to 16 residues. V was pared by 5 bases and J by 2 bases, with 7 bases of the junction left unmatched. CDR3 sequence (DNA): TGTGCCAGCAGCCAACTAGCGGGAGGACATGCCTACGAGCAGTACTTC. Its protein is CASSQLAGGHAYEQYF.

This clone was picked up one time. This chain links TRBV27 with TRBJ2-7; TRBD2 might be the D (5 bases). The V end was cut by 6 bases, the J end by 0 bases, with 15 bases between. Germline loops: CDR1 MNHEY, CDR2 SMNVEV (reference sequence). This CDR3 contains 15 residues. CDR3 bases: TGTGCCAGCAGATATGGACCGGGGAGCTCCTACGAGCAGTACTTC. As protein: CASRYGPGSSYEQYF.

This clone was detected only a few times. The V call is TRBV11-3, the J call TRBJ2-1; a possible D gene is TRBD2 (6 bases). The CDR3 spans 15 residues. Germline CDR1 and CDR2: SGHNT and YENEEA. Trimming took 1 base from V and 1 from J, leaving 8 bases between them. The CDR3 bases are TGTGCCAGCAGCTTAGCTGGGACTTCCTACAATGAGCAGTTCTTC. This translates into CASSLAGTSYNEQFF.

The chain uses TRBV9 and TRBJ2-5, with 15 bases that match TRBD2. This CDR3 is built from 15 residues. V gave up 3 bases and J gave up 5 bases; unmatched junction bases: 2. Looked up from germline, CDR1 is SGDLS and CDR2 is YYNGEE. The CDR3 loop reads CASSEGLAGGETQYF. Written as DNA, the CDR3 is TGTGCCAGCAGCGAAGGACTAGCGGGAGGGGAGACCCAGTACTTC.

The V gene is TRBV27, the J gene TRBJ2-7; 16 bases agree with TRBD2. V lost 3 bases to trimming and J lost 3 bases; unmatched junction nucleotides: 8. Germline CDR1 is MNHEY and CDR2 is SMNVEV (reference sequence). The CDR3 loop spans 18 amino acids. The DNA for the CDR3 is TGTGCCAGCAGTTTTCTGGGACTAGCGGGAGGGGGAGGCTACGAGCAGTACTTC. Translating gives CASSFLGLAGGGGYEQYF.

The V and J genes are TRBV28 and TRBJ2-7, with D tentatively TRBD2 (6 bases). The CDR3 runs to 15 residues. V lost 5 bases and J lost 7, with 21 bases in between. In germline, CDR1 is MDHEN, CDR2 SYDVKM. The DNA for the CDR3 is TGTGCCAGCAGTCCCCAGGTCGTGGGGGGTCGAGAGCAGTACTTC. Amino acid sequence: CASSPQVVGGREQYF.

The gene calls are TRBV25-1 and TRBJ2-2, with TRBD2 matching over 11 bases. CDR1 and CDR2 (germline): MGHDK, SYGVNS. Losses at the gene ends were 4 bases for V and 0 bases for J; bases not matched to a gene: 1. This CDR3 comprises 16 residues. The DNA of the CDR3 is TGTGCCAGCAGTGGACTAGCGGGGACGAACACCGGGGAGCTGTTTTTT. Protein sequence: CASSGLAGTNTGELFF. The variable domain in full, completed from reference TRBV25-1 and TRBJ2-2, reads EADIYQTPRYLVIGTGKKITLECSQTMGHDKMYWYQQDPGMELHLIHYSYGVNSTEKGDLSSESTVSRIRTEHFPLTLESARPSHTSQYLCASSGLAGTNTGELFFGEGSRLTVL.

The chain couples TRBV9 to TRBJ2-5; 10 nucleotides agree with TRBD1. Germline V lookup: CDR1 SGDLS, CDR2 YYNGEE. J gave up 4 bases and V 7 bases, and 13 bases lay outside the gene matches. The CDR3 spans 16 residues. In DNA form, the CDR3 reads TGTGCCAGCGCCCCAAGCCGGACAGGGGGAAGAGAGACCCAGTACTTC. Translation: CASAPSRTGGRETQYF.

V and J are TRBV7-8 and TRBJ2-7; 8 bases match TRBD1. V shed 5 bases and J 3 bases; nucleotides not matched to a gene: 9. The CDR3 is made up of 15 amino acids. CDR1 and CDR2 (germline): SGHVS, FQNEAQ. CDR3 bases: TGTGCCAGCAGCAGGCGGACAGGGCCTTACTACGAGCAGTACTTC. This codes for CASSRRTGPYYEQYF.

This clone has at least ten counts. V usage is TRBV7-6 and J usage is TRBJ2-1; 16 bases are a match to TRBD2. Germline lookup yields CDR1 SGHVS and CDR2 FNYEAQ. The V gene end was trimmed by 3 bases and the J gene end by 1 base; junction bases not matched to a gene: 6. The CDR3 totals 19 residues. CDR3: CASSFPGLAGGSSYNEQFF. CDR3 bases: TGTGCCAGCAGCTTTCCGGGACTAGCGGGAGGGTCGTCCTACAATGAGCAGTTCTTC.

The chain uses TRBV7-9 and TRBJ1-4; the match to TRBD1 covers 12 bases. This CDR3 comprises 16 residues. Trimming at V came to 6 bases and at J to 7 bases, leaving 9 bases not matched to a gene. Per germline, CDR1 SEHNR and CDR2 FQNEAQ (reference sequence). The CDR3 reads CASSPGQGAQGEKLFF. The CDR3 coding sequence is TGTGCCAGCAGTCCGGGACAGGGGGCGCAGGGTGAAAAACTGTTTTTT. The whole variable domain, remainder taken from reference TRBV7-9 and TRBJ1-4, is DTGVSQNPRHKITKRGQNVTFRCDPISEHNRLYWYRQTLGQGPEFLTYFQNEAQLEKSRLLSDRFSAERPKGSFSTLEIQRTEQGDSAMYLCASSPGQGAQGEKLFFGSGTQLSVL.

This clone was seen more than once but under ten times. The chain uses TRBV5-1 and TRBJ2-5; 8 bases are a match to TRBD2. The CDR3 is 15 residues long. Per germline, CDR1 SGHRS and CDR2 YFSETQ. The ends lost 0 bases at V and 2 bases at J; junction bases unmatched: 3. CDR3 residues: CASSLGGLAQETQYF. The CDR3 DNA is TGCGCCAGCAGCTTGGGCGGACTAGCTCAAGAGACCCAGTACTTC. Filled out from reference TRBV5-1 and TRBJ2-5, the complete variable domain reads KAGVTQTPRYLIKTRGQQVTLSCSPISGHRSVSWYQQTPGQGLQFLFEYFSETQRNKGNFPGRFSGRQFSNSRSEMNVSTLELGDSALYLCASSLGGLAQETQYFGPGTRLLVL.

The rearrangement links TRBV11-2 to TRBJ2-7; TRBD1 aligns across 7 bases. Germline V gene lookup returns CDR1 SGHAT and CDR2 FQNNGV. J was trimmed by 5 bases and V by 2 bases; bases with no gene match: 9. This CDR3 contains 15 residues. CDR3 bases: TGTGCCAGCAGCTTACAGGGACAGATCTTTGACGAGCAGTACTTC. This encodes CASSLQGQIFDEQYF.

This chain joins TRBV29-1 and TRBJ2-3, with D possibly TRBD2 on 5 matching bases. V lost 2 bases to trimming and J lost 7 bases, with 10 bases between them. Germline CDR1 SQVTM, CDR2 ANQGSEA. The CDR3 consists of 12 residues. CDR3 region: CSVERSGNTQYF. The CDR3 region has the DNA TGCAGCGTTGAAAGGAGCGGCAATACGCAGTATTTT.

The gene calls are TRBV5-1 and TRBJ1-1, with D tentatively TRBD1 (5 bases). This CDR3 has 12 residues. The V end was cut by 4 bases, the J end by 8 bases, with 12 bases between. Germline V CDR1 and CDR2: SGHRS, YFSETQ. CDR3 nucleotides: TGCGCCAGCAGCCTTCAGGGCCGAGAAGCTTTCTTT. It codes for CASSLQGREAFF.

The chain employs TRBV10-1 and TRBJ2-2; 8 nucleotides agree with TRBD1. Germline loops: CDR1 WNHNN, CDR2 SYGVQD (reference sequence). This CDR3 region has 14 residues. Germline trimming cut 7 bases from V and 4 bases from J; bases unmatched to any gene: 5. CDR3 loop: CASTETGVTGELFF. The CDR3 DNA is TGCGCCAGCACGGAGACAGGGGTCACCGGGGAGCTGTTTTTT.

The CDR3 coding sequence is TGTGCCAGAGGAACAGGGGCCTACGAGCAGTACTTC. Translated: CARGTGAYEQYF. The gene calls are TRBV2 and TRBJ2-7; 7 nucleotides match TRBD1. Trimming at V came to 9 bases and at J to 2 bases, leaving 4 bases not matched to a gene. CDR3 length: 12 residues. Germline CDR1 reads SNHLY; CDR2 reads FYNNEI. The variable domain in full, completed from reference TRBV2 and TRBJ2-7, reads EPEVTQTPSHQVTQMGQEVILRCVPISNHLYFYWYRQILGQKVEFLVSFYNNEISEKSEIFDDQFSVERPDGSNFTLKIRSTKLEDSAMYFCARGTGAYEQYFGPGTRLTVT.

The J gene is TRBJ2-5, the V gene TRBV5-4; a weak D match, TRBD1 (6 bases). The CDR3 has 13 amino acids. Germline V lookup: CDR1 SGHNT, CDR2 YYREEE (reference sequence). V lost 4 bases to trimming and J lost 4 bases, with 11 bases between them. In DNA form, the CDR3 reads TGTGCCAGCAGCCTAAAGGGGGTAGAGACCCAGTACTTC. Encoded protein: CASSLKGVETQYF.

This chain links TRBV5-1 with TRBJ2-7; 8 positions agree with TRBD2. Germline V gives CDR1 SGHRS, CDR2 YFSETQ. This CDR3 region has 15 residues. The junction had 6 bases not matched to a gene; V was cut back by 0 bases and J by 4 bases. DNA of the CDR3: TGCGCCAGCAGCTTGGAGGCGGGGGGCGGGTACGAGCAGTACTTC. Its protein product is CASSLEAGGGYEQYF.

The V gene is TRBV12-3 or TRBV12-4, the J gene TRBJ1-1, with D perhaps matching TRBD1 (5 bases). V lost 6 bases and J 4 bases, leaving 12 bases between the germline ends. There are 13 residues in the CDR3. In nucleotides, the CDR3 is TGTGCCAGCAGCTTCTTCCAGGGCACTGAAGCTTTCTTT. This gives the protein CASSFFQGTEAFF.